This record looks at one T cell receptor beta chain sequence and its context. This clonotype was recorded a few times. Its binding antigen is unknown. No quality values exist for individual bases; no much larger clone is one base distant. The source of the sample is a study of post-analysis software for immune sequencing data (dated by TCRdb to between 2015 and 2017). Some background on the complete study: Recorded disease courses included relapsing-remitting, secondary progressive and progressive-relapsing multiple sclerosis, with some patients lacking subtype annotation. A subset of samples was prepared in parallel using single-end sample barcoding, then pooled and co-amplified after Illumina adapter ligation. The patient repertoires were compared against more than 10 previously published healthy control repertoires obtained from donors aged 6 to 25 years.

Overall study results and their limits: Significantly higher frequencies in patients than in controls were found for five TRBV segments, including TRBV5-6, TRBV5-1 and TRBV20-1. Compared with controls, multiple sclerosis patients had significantly lower normalized Chao1 diversity, a finding suggesting substantial peripheral T-cell clonal expansion. Direct clustering with F measure revealed strong co-clustering of samples prepared in the same batch, which led to a batch-effect correction. The control group was slightly older than the multiple sclerosis patient group.

The library was built by means of PCR. The instrument was an Illumina HiSeq 2500. Unique molecular identifiers were incorporated into TCR beta cDNA libraries to reduce PCR and sequencing biases. Some 500,000 cDNA molecules were obtained per 1 to 10 million input T cells, so each molecule approximated one T cell. The same protocol used for the earlier healthy control dataset was applied to prepare and sequence the patient libraries. Samples belonging to the same batch were prepared together, multiplexed and sequenced on a shared HiSeq lane. Under the source paper's analysis protocol: Raw barcoded reads were processed with MIGEC, and single-read molecular identifier groups were discarded before consensus assembly and CDR3 extraction. VDJtools was used for post-analysis of the clonotype tables, and diversity was normalized by down-sampling every dataset to the size of the smallest sample. Repertoire overlap clustering matched CDR3 amino acid but not nucleotide sequences to correct batch-related cross-sample contamination. TCRdb trimmed public reads at Q25 via fastp, called clones via MiXCR and kept in-frame beta chains. When rows share a CDR3 protein, they turn into one entry using the most common DNA and genes. In this record, the V and J calls reflect TCRdb's handling and not the investigators' own analysis. The sample yields a few hundred thousand distinct CDR3 sequences; roughly 35% were counted once. Of the sample, roughly 12% is held by the ten largest clones.

CDR1 and CDR2, looked up from the germline V gene, are MNHEY and SVGAGI. From cysteine to phenylalanine, the CDR3 is 15 amino acids long. The only DNA kept is the CDR3, 45 bases in frame from the first base. The germline V and J ends show losses of 4 bases and 7 bases respectively, and no gene match explains 5 bases of the junction. To demonstrate the VDJtools post-analysis software, TCR beta repertoires were profiled from the peripheral blood of over ten young patients with multiple sclerosis. The patients with multiple sclerosis were children and adolescents between roughly 6 and 16 years of age. The receptor comes from a girl aged 5-17 years with multiple sclerosis. The receptor chain draws on TRBV6-5 and TRBJ2-2, with 11 bases matching TRBD2. Specimen: blood. The CDR3 is CASSFSGGAVGELFF. The nucleotide sequence is given as TGTGCCAGCAGTTTTAGCGGGGGGGCGGTCGGGGAGCTGTTTTTT.